The 23 T cell receptor beta chains given below trace back to one sample, sequenced in a study of post-analysis software for immune sequencing data (dated by TCRdb to the mid-2010s). No cognate antigen is known for these TCRs. The paper's findings and limits, for the study overall: Significantly higher frequencies in patients than in controls were found for several TRBV segments, including TRBV5-6, TRBV5-1 and TRBV20-1.

The library was made by PCR. The sequencer was an Illumina HiSeq 2500. Unique molecular identifiers were incorporated into TCR beta cDNA libraries to reduce PCR and sequencing biases. Starting from the raw public reads, TCRdb applied fastp trimming at Q25, assembled clones with MiXCR and retained in-frame beta chains. Rows merge per CDR3 protein into single entries with the most common DNA and genes. This sample comprises 350,000 to 450,000 distinct CDR3 sequences, approximately 42% of them detected only once. The top ten clones comprise approximately 7.6% of the sample. The material sequenced was blood. The receptors come from a girl under 10 years old with multiple sclerosis.

V usage is TRBV7-3 and J usage is TRBJ1-1; D remains unclear. V was trimmed by 2 bases and J by 8 bases, leaving 12 bases between them. The CDR3 is 13 amino acids. Germline assignment: CDR1 SGHTA and CDR2 FQGTGA. CDR3 sequence (DNA): TGTGCCAGCAGCTTATCTACGGACCAAGAAGCTTTCTTT. Protein product: CASSLSTDQEAFF. The whole variable domain, filled in from reference TRBV7-3 and TRBJ1-1, reads GAGVSQTPSNKVTEKGKYVELRCDPISGHTALYWYRQSLGQGPEFLIYFQGTGAADDSGLPNDRFFAVRPEGSVSTLKIQRTERGDSAVYLCASSLSTDQEAFFGQGTRLTVV.

V usage is TRBV20-1 and J usage is TRBJ2-5; 11 bases agree with TRBD2. Germline CDR1 is DFQATT and CDR2 is SNEGSKA (reference sequence). The length of the CDR3 is 15 residues. Trimming cost V 5 bases and J 4 bases; bases outside gene matches: 9. CDR3 in DNA: TGCAGTGCTCCTACTAGCGGGAGAAGAAGAGAGACCCAGTACTTC. Protein product: CSAPTSGRRRETQYF.

This sequence joins TRBV20-1 and TRBJ2-7, with 9 nucleotides matching TRBD2. The CDR3 loop spans 13 amino acids. Germline V CDR1 and CDR2: DFQATT, SNEGSKA (reference sequence). The trim removed 3 bases at V and 2 bases at J, leaving 2 bases unmatched. CDR3 DNA sequence: TGCAGTGCTAGTGCTAGCGGGGCCTACGAGCAGTACTTC. This encodes CSASASGAYEQYF.

This clonotype was observed once. This sequence joins TRBV5-6 and TRBJ1-4; D uncertain. CDR1 SGHDT and CDR2 YYEEEE come from the germline V gene. This CDR3 has 15 residues. Trimming removed 0 bases at V and 0 bases at J, with 6 bases between. CDR3 in amino acids: CASSLVATTNEKLFF. CDR3 bases: TGTGCCAGCAGCTTGGTGGCCACAACTAATGAAAAACTGTTTTTT.

This clonotype was seen a few times. The J gene is TRBJ2-5, the V gene TRBV20-1, with D possibly TRBD2 on 5 matching bases. V lost 7 bases to trimming and J lost 2 bases, with 11 bases between them. Per germline, CDR1 DFQATT and CDR2 SNEGSKA (reference sequence). The CDR3 length is 12 residues. DNA for the CDR3: TGCAGTGTTCCGAGGGCTCAAGAGACCCAGTACTTC. Residues: CSVPRAQETQYF.

This clonotype was picked up a small number of times. The chain is built from TRBV20-1 and TRBJ2-7, with D possibly TRBD1 on 6 matching bases. CDR1 is DFQATT and CDR2 is SNEGSKA in the germline V gene (reference sequence). The CDR3 contains 15 residues. V was shortened by 3 bases and J by 3 bases, with 18 bases between the two germline ends. CDR3 DNA sequence: TGCAGTGCTAGTGCAGTCCGGGACACCAACTACGAGCAGTACTTC. It specifies CSASAVRDTNYEQYF.

The V call is TRBV29-1, the J call TRBJ2-7, with a weak D call TRBD2 (7 bases). The CDR3 has 13 residues. CDR1 is SQVTM, CDR2 ANQGSEA, per germline. Trimming took off 5 bases at V and 3 bases at J, with 14 bases between the two ends. The CDR3 sequence is CSVKRDNYYEQYF. The CDR3 DNA reads as TGCAGCGTTAAGCGGGACAATTACTACGAGCAGTACTTC.

The genes are TRBV28 and TRBJ2-7; 8 nucleotides align to TRBD1. V dropped 6 bases and J dropped 2; count of bases not matched to a gene: 9. The length of the CDR3 is 15 residues. CDR1 and CDR2 from the germline V gene are MDHEN and SYDVKM. The CDR3 here is CASRPYPGQAYEQYF. The CDR3, as DNA: TGTGCCAGCAGACCATACCCGGGACAGGCCTACGAGCAGTACTTC.

The CDR3, as DNA: TGCGCCAGCAGCTCCGCGAGGACATGGACAACAGATACGCAGTATTTT. It codes for CASSSARTWTTDTQYF. This chain uses TRBV5-1 with TRBJ2-3, with D possibly being TRBD1 (5 bases). Germline CDR1 and CDR2: SGHRS and YFSETQ. The V end was cut by 3 bases, the J end by 3 bases, with 17 bases between. The CDR3 consists of 16 residues. Combining the CDR3 with reference TRBV5-1 and TRBJ2-3 gives the whole variable domain KAGVTQTPRYLIKTRGQQVTLSCSPISGHRSVSWYQQTPGQGLQFLFEYFSETQRNKGNFPGRFSGRQFSNSRSEMNVSTLELGDSALYLCASSSARTWTTDTQYFGPGTRLTVL.

The chain recombines TRBV7-8 with TRBJ2-7, with 11 bases matching TRBD2. This CDR3 is built from 16 residues. Per the germline V gene, CDR1 is SGHVS and CDR2 is FQNEAQ. The junction had 12 bases not matched to a gene; V was cut back by 5 bases and J by 6 bases. The CDR3 reads CASSPRDLAGGGEQYF. In DNA form, the CDR3 reads TGTGCCAGCAGCCCGAGGGACCTAGCGGGAGGAGGCGAGCAGTACTTC.

There are a few counts of this clonotype. The chain recombines TRBV3-1 with TRBJ1-2; no clear D gene. V was clipped by 3 bases and J by 4 bases, with 18 bases between them. The CDR3 has 16 residues. Germline CDR1 reads LGHDT; CDR2 reads YNNKEL (reference sequence). The CDR3 DNA sequence: TGTGCCAGCAGCCAGTCCGGTTGGAGAGGAGCCTATGGCTACACCTTC. Translation: CASSQSGWRGAYGYTF.

This clonotype came up a few times. This chain joins TRBV12-3 or TRBV12-4 and TRBJ2-3; D ambiguous. CDR3 length: 15 amino acids. V gave up 2 bases and J gave up 4 bases, with 13 bases separating them. CDR3 DNA sequence: TGTGCCAGCAGTTTAAGGCGGATGGCCGCAGATACGCAGTATTTT. Translated, it gives CASSLRRMAADTQYF.

In nucleotides, the CDR3 is TGCAGTGCCCCTTTCGGGACAGGGGTCTTGCCATTAGCCAAAAACATTCAGTACTTC. It codes for CSAPFGTGVLPLAKNIQYF. The chain employs TRBV20-1 and TRBJ2-4; 10 bases align to TRBD1. The CDR3 runs to 19 residues. CDR1 and CDR2 (germline): DFQATT, SNEGSKA (reference sequence). V was clipped by 6 bases and J by 0 bases; unmatched bases: 17.

This clonotype was seen only a few times. The germline gene is not matched at one end of the junction; a read error may be the cause. This chain links TRBV5-1 with TRBJ2-6; maybe TRBD1 (5 bases). CDR1 SGHRS and CDR2 YFSETQ come from the germline V gene. This CDR3 region has 15 residues. CDR3 DNA sequence: TGCGCCAGCAGCCCTAGTAACTCTGGGGCCAGCGTCCTGACTTTC. This translates into CASSPSNSGASVLTF. The whole variable domain, filled in from reference TRBV5-1 and TRBJ2-6, reads KAGVTQTPRYLIKTRGQQVTLSCSPISGHRSVSWYQQTPGQGLQFLFEYFSETQRNKGNFPGRFSGRQFSNSRSEMNVSTLELGDSALYLCASSPSNSGASVLTFGAGSRLTVL.

This clonotype was recorded many times. This chain connects TRBV4-2 to TRBJ1-2, with TRBD1 matching over 7 bases. In germline, CDR1 is LGHNA, CDR2 YNFKEQ. CDR3 length equals 14 residues. After removal of 3 bases from V and 8 bases from J, the junction contained 9 bases not matched to a gene. CDR3 nucleotides: TGTGCCAGCAGCCAGGGGACAGACTATTTAGGCTACACCTTC. Translation gives CASSQGTDYLGYTF.

The DNA for the CDR3 is TGTGCCACCAGCAGTCGACCGGGCCGTCGGAGCACTGAAGCTTTCTTT. It is translated as CATSSRPGRRSTEAFF. The chain has TRBV15 and TRBJ1-1; D not certain. There are 16 residues in the CDR3. Germline V gene lookup returns CDR1 LNHNV and CDR2 YYDKDF (reference sequence). Trimming left V 3 bases short and J 4 bases short, with 18 bases between.

This clonotype was seen only a few times. The V gene is TRBV6-5, the J gene TRBJ2-1; 7 nucleotides line up with TRBD2. The CDR3 runs 16 residues. CDR1 and CDR2 from the germline V gene are MNHEY and SVGAGI. The ends lost 5 bases at V and 0 bases at J; junction bases unmatched: 7. CDR3 amino acids: CASSRRDYRSYNEQFF. Here the CDR3 DNA reads TGTGCCAGCAGTCGCCGGGACTATCGCTCCTACAATGAGCAGTTCTTC.

The rearrangement uses TRBV29-1 and TRBJ1-2, with 7 bases identical to TRBD1. CDR1 SQVTM and CDR2 ANQGSEA come from the germline V gene. The junction had 4 bases not matched to a gene; V was cut back by 1 base and J by 5 bases. This CDR3 has 13 amino acids. The CDR3 DNA reads TGCAGCGTTGAAGGCGGGACAGCGTATGGCTACACCTTC. This gives the protein CSVEGGTAYGYTF.

The rearrangement uses TRBV4-1 and TRBJ1-2; D is perhaps TRBD1 (6 bases). This CDR3 has 17 residues. CDR1 MGHRA and CDR2 YSYEKL come from the germline V gene. Trimming took off 4 bases at V and 1 base at J, with 19 bases between the two ends. The CDR3 sequence is CASSPRYKGVLNYGYTF. In nucleotides, the CDR3 is TGCGCCAGCAGCCCCCGGTACAAGGGGGTACTTAACTATGGCTACACCTTC.

This clonotype has only a few counts. The rearrangement joins TRBV4-1 to TRBJ2-5; TRBD2 matches at 12 bases. J gave up 5 bases and V 0 bases, and 10 bases lay outside the gene matches. Germline lookup yields CDR1 MGHRA and CDR2 YSYEKL. This CDR3 contains 18 residues. The CDR3 region is CASSQDRLAGADHETQYF. Written as DNA, the CDR3 is TGCGCCAGCAGCCAAGATCGACTAGCGGGGGCCGATCACGAGACCCAGTACTTC.

This clonotype was recorded a few times. This chain uses TRBV5-1 with TRBJ1-1; 9 bases agree with TRBD1. Germline CDR1 is SGHRS and CDR2 is YFSETQ. Germline trimming cut 1 base from V and 2 bases from J; bases unmatched to any gene: 3. The CDR3 sequence is 15 residues long. CDR3 bases: TGCGCCAGCAGCTTGACAGGGGGCCGCAACACTGAAGCTTTCTTT. Translation: CASSLTGGRNTEAFF.

This clonotype was counted only a few times. The chain links TRBV7-6 to TRBJ1-2, with a weak D call TRBD1 (6 bases). The CDR3 loop spans 12 amino acids. Germline V gene sequence: CDR1 SGHVS, CDR2 FNYEAQ. Trimming shortened V by 5 bases and J by 5 bases, and 9 bases separated the two germline ends. CDR3 sequence: CASSTGQYGYTF. DNA of the CDR3: TGTGCCAGCAGCACCGGACAGTATGGCTACACCTTC. Looking up the rest from reference TRBV7-6 and TRBJ1-2 gives the full variable domain: GAGVSQSPRYKVTKRGQDVALRCDPISGHVSLYWYRQALGQGPEFLTYFNYEAQQDKSGLPNDRFSAERPEGSISTLTIQRTEQRDSAMYRCASSTGQYGYTFGSGTRLTVV.

The chain employs TRBV14 and TRBJ2-1; TRBD2 matches 8 bases. CDR1 is SGHDN and CDR2 is FVKESK in the germline V gene. The V gene end was trimmed by 4 bases and the J gene end by 2 bases; junction bases not matched to a gene: 16. This CDR3 contains 19 residues. CDR3 amino acids: CASSPLPSSSGGTYNEQFF. The CDR3 DNA follows: TGTGCCAGCAGCCCCCTCCCCTCATCCAGCGGGGGTACCTACAATGAGCAGTTCTTC.